This TCR beta chain was sequenced for a study of blood T cell repertoires in COVID-19. Study-level background: The study drew acute and convalescent COVID-19 samples from the United States, Italy and Spain. PBMCs, B-cell-depleted T cells, or T cells provided the cDNA or gDNA that made up the material.

The germline CDR1 and CDR2 sequences are SGHRS and YFSETQ. This CDR3 contains 14 residues. The ends were cut back, 0 bases at V and 1 base at J, with 8 bases in the middle. As originally analysed: Amplification with reference gene primers provided the estimates of nucleated cell counts. Sequencing used immunoSEQ multiplex PCR; TCRdb keeps in-frame clones, though not all of them. The V and J calls and clone size were taken over from that table, and D and trimming were inferred from the DNA. The repertoire has 250,000 to 300,000 clones, 88% of them found once; the top ten carry around 9.6%. The rearrangement links TRBV5-1 to TRBJ2-7, with D possibly TRBD2 on 5 matching bases. The sequence derives from a woman aged 70-85 years with COVID-19, enrolled during active disease. Sequenced input: peripheral blood. CDR3 sequence (DNA): TGCGCCAGCAGCTTGGACGCGGGTTCCTACGAGCAGTACTTC. Protein product: CASSLDAGSYEQYF. The full variable domain, with the rest looked up from reference TRBV5-1 and TRBJ2-7, is KAGVTQTPRYLIKTRGQQVTLSCSPISGHRSVSWYQQTPGQGLQFLFEYFSETQRNKGNFPGRFSGRQFSNSRSEMNVSTLELGDSALYLCASSLDAGSYEQYFGPGTRLTVT.